The TCR beta chain described here comes from a study of patients and donors after allogeneic stem cell transplantation. In TCRdb, the RT-PCR reads were re-called with MiXCR into one record per CDR3 protein. The sample shows about 110,000 distinct CDR3 sequences, around 36% of them seen only once. Germline CDR1 SGHTA, CDR2 FQGNSA. V lost 1 base and J lost 7, with 8 bases in between. This CDR3 is 14 amino acids long. The chain uses TRBV7-2 and TRBJ1-6; D is ambiguous. Sequences were obtained from blood, either unsorted or a sorted T cell fraction (not recorded which). This receptor was taken from a human donor who was either an allogeneic HSCT recipient or a stem cell or donor lymphocyte infusion donor (not recorded which). It is not recorded whose cells these are; they may come from a transplant donor. Here the CDR3 reads CASSLVRKNSPLHF. DNA for the CDR3: TGTGCCAGCAGCTTAGTTCGGAAGAATTCACCCCTCCACTTT.